Listed below are T cell receptor beta chains from one sample, sequenced in a study of T cells in Graves' hyperthyroidism and ophthalmopathy. TCRdb itself ran the multiplex PCR reads through MiXCR, one entry per CDR3 protein. Counted here are around 570,000 distinct CDR3 sequences, just under 20% occurring once; the ten biggest clones make up over 45%. The sequencing input was blood. These receptors all stem from a man aged 35-49 years with Graves' ophthalmopathy. Each CDR3 is given with its conserved first and last residue. A D gene is named only where the DNA matches it firmly. Size tells how often a clone was seen (once, few, many) or the class of an expanded clone, and some rows leave it out.

d_gene,abundance,v_gene,j_gene,CDR3aa,CDR3nt
-,many,TRBV28,TRBJ2-2,CASSFQPPNTGELFF,TGTGCCAGCAGTTTTCAGCCCCCGAACACCGGGGAGCTGTTTTTT
-,many,TRBV30,TRBJ2-1,CAWSPLANEQFF,TGTGCCTGGAGCCCCTTGGCCAATGAGCAGTTCTTC
-,few,TRBV4-1,TRBJ2-3,CASSQWDAPRRDTQYF,TGCGCCAGCAGCCAGTGGGACGCCCCGAGACGAGATACGCAGTATTTT
TRBD2,-,TRBV6-1,TRBJ2-5,CASSPGTSGGAETQYF,TGTGCCAGCAGTCCTGGGACTAGCGGGGGGGCGGAGACCCAGTACTTC
-,-,TRBV6-1,TRBJ1-1,CASKLDGARIGAFF,TGTGCCAGCAAGTTAGATGGTGCCAGAATCGGGGCTTTCTTT
-,few,TRBV7-3,TRBJ2-5,CASSPGSQGRGETQYF,TGTGCCAGCAGCCCGGGATCGCAGGGGCGAGGGGAGACCCAGTACTTC
-,-,TRBV7-6,TRBJ2-5,CASSFKLETQYF,TGTGCCAGCAGCTTTAAGCTGGAGACCCAGTACTTC
-,many,TRBV30,TRBJ2-1,CAWSVSSPYNEQFF,TGTGCCTGGAGTGTCTCCTCTCCCTACAATGAGCAGTTCTTC
TRBD1,-,TRBV6-1,TRBJ1-1,CASSFIAGQPNTEAFF,TGTGCCAGCAGTTTTATCGCGGGACAGCCGAACACTGAAGCTTTCTTT
TRBD1,many,TRBV18,TRBJ1-2,CASSQGQSGYTF,TGTGCCAGCTCACAGGGACAGAGTGGCTACACCTTC
-,few,TRBV20-1,TRBJ2-1,CSARVQLGFNEQFF,TGCAGTGCTAGAGTCCAACTAGGGTTCAATGAGCAGTTCTTC
TRBD2,many,TRBV7-2,TRBJ2-3,CASSLGSGGGVDTQYF,TGTGCCAGCAGCTTGGGGAGCGGGGGCGGGGTAGATACGCAGTATTTT
TRBD2,-,TRBV28,TRBJ2-3,CASSLLAEEPTDTQYF,TGTGCCAGCAGCTTACTAGCGGAAGAACCCACAGATACGCAGTATTTT
-,few,TRBV20-1,TRBJ1-1,CSARTGNTEAFF,TGCAGTGCGCGGACTGGGAACACTGAAGCTTTCTTT
-,many,TRBV27,TRBJ2-7,CASSLSTATEQYF,TGTGCCAGCAGTTTATCGACGGCGACCGAGCAGTACTTC
TRBD2,-,TRBV3-1,TRBJ2-1,CASSHLLAGSEQFF,TGTGCCAGCAGCCACCTACTAGCGGGGTCTGAGCAGTTCTTC
-,-,TRBV5-1,TRBJ1-3,CASSHPGVGNTIYF,TGCGCCAGCAGCCATCCCGGGGTTGGAAACACCATATATTTT
-,-,TRBV24-1,TRBJ2-1,CATRGGGAYNEQFF,TGTGCCACCAGAGGGGGGGGCGCCTACAATGAGCAGTTCTTC
-,few,TRBV18,TRBJ2-1,CASSLEGGWGTYNEQFF,TGTGCCAGCTCCCTAGAGGGGGGCTGGGGTACCTACAATGAGCAGTTCTTC
-,few,TRBV5-1,TRBJ1-2,CASSLTGKWLEGYTF,TGCGCCAGCAGCTTGACAGGGAAATGGTTGGAAGGCTACACCTTC
-,many,TRBV5-1,TRBJ2-3,CASSLTPGQGGPTDTQYF,TGCGCCAGCAGCTTAACCCCAGGGCAGGGGGGGCCCACAGATACGCAGTATTTT
-,many,TRBV20-1,TRBJ1-2,CSATPETAGGYTF,TGCAGTGCAACTCCCGAAACAGCGGGGGGCTACACCTTC
-,few,TRBV5-1,TRBJ1-1,CASSSGRGGVNTEAFF,TGCGCCAGCAGCTCGGGGAGGGGGGGTGTGAACACTGAAGCTTTCTTT
-,-,TRBV9,TRBJ1-5,CASSGGRGKDQPQHF,TGTGCCAGCAGCGGGGGAAGGGGAAAGGATCAGCCCCAGCATTTT
TRBD2,many,TRBV20-1,TRBJ2-2,CSARDLRTSGGDGELFF,TGCAGTGCTAGAGATCTAAGGACTAGCGGGGGTGACGGGGAGCTGTTTTTT
TRBD1,many,TRBV10-3,TRBJ2-6,CAVGTGAHSSGANVLTF,TGTGCCGTCGGTACAGGGGCCCATTCCTCTGGGGCCAACGTCCTGACTTTC
-,few,TRBV5-5,TRBJ1-2,CASSPLGQGKYGYTF,TGTGCCAGCAGCCCCTTGGGGCAGGGCAAGTATGGCTACACCTTC
TRBD2,-,TRBV28,TRBJ2-5,CASSLATSGRSETQYF,TGTGCCAGCAGTTTAGCCACTAGCGGGAGGTCGGAGACCCAGTACTTC
TRBD1,many,TRBV4-2,TRBJ1-1,CASSLGQGGLISEAFF,TGTGCCAGCAGCCTCGGACAGGGAGGCCTTATTTCTGAAGCTTTCTTT
TRBD1,many,TRBV6-1,TRBJ1-2,CASSPFRGSYGYTF,TGTGCCAGCAGTCCGTTCAGGGGGTCCTATGGCTACACCTTC
-,few,TRBV10-2,TRBJ2-3,CASRVVSTDTQYF,TGCGCCAGCAGAGTAGTAAGCACAGATACGCAGTATTTT
-,few,TRBV5-6,TRBJ1-5,CASSRWGGWIQPQHF,TGTGCCAGCAGCCGATGGGGGGGTTGGATTCAGCCCCAGCATTTT
-,-,TRBV6-1,TRBJ1-2,CASTDSGTSHGYTF,TGTGCCAGCACGGACTCCGGGACTTCGCATGGCTACACCTTC
TRBD1,-,TRBV20-1,TRBJ2-2,CSASTGQGSNTGELFF,TGCAGTGCTAGTACGGGACAGGGGAGCAACACCGGGGAGCTGTTTTTT
TRBD1,-,TRBV12-3/TRBV12-4,TRBJ2-1,CASSWDREIQFF,TGTGCCAGCAGTTGGGACAGGGAAATTCAGTTCTTC
TRBD1,many,TRBV28,TRBJ2-7,CASSFPDRAGLYEQYF,TGTGCCAGCAGTTTCCCGGACAGGGCCGGTTTGTACGAGCAGTACTTC
TRBD1,-,TRBV30,TRBJ2-1,CAWDRVGNEQFF,TGTGCCTGGGACAGGGTTGGGAATGAGCAGTTCTTC
-,few,TRBV9,TRBJ1-2,CASSVGGSPYGYTF,TGTGCCAGCAGCGTAGGAGGGAGTCCCTATGGCTACACCTTC
-,many,TRBV7-3,TRBJ1-1,CASLSGVRLNTEAFF,TGTGCCAGCCTCTCGGGGGTAAGGCTAAACACTGAAGCTTTCTTT
-,few,TRBV5-1,TRBJ1-6,CASSADPNSPLHF,TGCGCCAGCAGCGCAGATCCTAATTCACCCCTCCACTTT
TRBD1,-,TRBV27,TRBJ1-2,CASRASTGVYGYTF,TGTGCCAGCAGAGCCTCCACAGGGGTCTATGGCTACACCTTC
-,-,TRBV7-3,TRBJ1-3,CASSSDSSGNTIYF,TGTGCCAGCAGCTCCGACAGCTCTGGAAACACCATATATTTT
TRBD1,many,TRBV7-2,TRBJ2-7,CASSLLGQGAGEQYF,TGTGCCAGCAGCCTCCTCGGACAGGGGGCGGGCGAGCAGTACTTC
TRBD2,many,TRBV3-1,TRBJ2-1,CASSQGVQGGSGEQFF,TGTGCCAGCAGCCAAGGGGTCCAGGGAGGGTCGGGTGAGCAGTTCTTC
-,-,TRBV4-3,TRBJ2-1,CASSQDGPGIAQGEQFF,TGCGCCAGCAGCCAAGATGGTCCGGGAATAGCCCAGGGTGAGCAGTTCTTC
TRBD2,-,TRBV20-1,TRBJ2-2,CSAKPGLVFGELFF,TGCAGTGCTAAGCCGGGACTAGTATTTGGGGAGCTGTTTTTT
TRBD2,many,TRBV28,TRBJ2-7,CASSILAGGFEQYF,TGTGCCAGCAGTATACTAGCGGGAGGATTCGAGCAGTACTTC
-,many,TRBV30,TRBJ2-2,CAWNGDTGELFF,TGTGCCTGGAATGGGGACACCGGGGAGCTGTTTTTT
-,-,TRBV15,TRBJ2-3,CATSRGTSSTDTQYF,TGTGCCACCAGCCGAGGGACTTCTAGCACAGATACGCAGTATTTT
TRBD2,once,TRBV27,TRBJ2-1,CASSDPGKGGRAGNEQFF,TGTGCCAGCAGTGATCCCGGGAAAGGCGGGAGGGCCGGGAATGAGCAGTTCTTC